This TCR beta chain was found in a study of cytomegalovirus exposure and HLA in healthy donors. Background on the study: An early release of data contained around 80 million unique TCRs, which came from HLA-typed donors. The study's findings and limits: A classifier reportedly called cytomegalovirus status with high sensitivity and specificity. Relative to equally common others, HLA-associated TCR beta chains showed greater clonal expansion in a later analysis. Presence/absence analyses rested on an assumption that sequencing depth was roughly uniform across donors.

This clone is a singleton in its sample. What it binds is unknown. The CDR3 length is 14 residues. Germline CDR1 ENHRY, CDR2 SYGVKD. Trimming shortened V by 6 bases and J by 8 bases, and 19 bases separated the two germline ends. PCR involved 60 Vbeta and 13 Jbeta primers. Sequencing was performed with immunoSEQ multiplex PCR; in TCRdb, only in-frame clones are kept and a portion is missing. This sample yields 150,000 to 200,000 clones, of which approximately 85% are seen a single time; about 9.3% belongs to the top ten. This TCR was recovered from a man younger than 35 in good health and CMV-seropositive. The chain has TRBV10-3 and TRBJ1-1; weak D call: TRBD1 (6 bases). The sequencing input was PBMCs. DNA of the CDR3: TGTGCCATCAGGATGGACCCAGGGGCTAGGGAAGCTTTCTTT. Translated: CAIRMDPGAREAFF.